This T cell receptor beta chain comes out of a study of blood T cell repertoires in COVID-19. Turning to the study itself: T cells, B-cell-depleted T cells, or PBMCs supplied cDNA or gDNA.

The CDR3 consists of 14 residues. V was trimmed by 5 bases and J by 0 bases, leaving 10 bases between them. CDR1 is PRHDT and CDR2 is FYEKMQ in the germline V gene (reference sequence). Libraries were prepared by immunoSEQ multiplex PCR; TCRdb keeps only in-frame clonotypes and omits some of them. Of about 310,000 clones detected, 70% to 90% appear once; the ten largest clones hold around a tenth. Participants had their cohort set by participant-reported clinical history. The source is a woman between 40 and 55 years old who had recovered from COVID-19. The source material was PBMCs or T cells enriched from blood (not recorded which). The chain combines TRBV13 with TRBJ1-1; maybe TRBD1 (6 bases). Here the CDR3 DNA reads TGTGCCAGCAGCCCTGGACAGCTGAACACTGAAGCTTTCTTT. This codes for CASSPGQLNTEAFF. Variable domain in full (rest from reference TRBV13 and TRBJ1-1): AAGVIQSPRHLIKEKRETATLKCYPIPRHDTVYWYQQGPGQDPQFLISFYEKMQSDKGSIPDRFSAQQFSDYHSELNMSSLELGDSALYFCASSPGQLNTEAFFGQGTRLTVV.